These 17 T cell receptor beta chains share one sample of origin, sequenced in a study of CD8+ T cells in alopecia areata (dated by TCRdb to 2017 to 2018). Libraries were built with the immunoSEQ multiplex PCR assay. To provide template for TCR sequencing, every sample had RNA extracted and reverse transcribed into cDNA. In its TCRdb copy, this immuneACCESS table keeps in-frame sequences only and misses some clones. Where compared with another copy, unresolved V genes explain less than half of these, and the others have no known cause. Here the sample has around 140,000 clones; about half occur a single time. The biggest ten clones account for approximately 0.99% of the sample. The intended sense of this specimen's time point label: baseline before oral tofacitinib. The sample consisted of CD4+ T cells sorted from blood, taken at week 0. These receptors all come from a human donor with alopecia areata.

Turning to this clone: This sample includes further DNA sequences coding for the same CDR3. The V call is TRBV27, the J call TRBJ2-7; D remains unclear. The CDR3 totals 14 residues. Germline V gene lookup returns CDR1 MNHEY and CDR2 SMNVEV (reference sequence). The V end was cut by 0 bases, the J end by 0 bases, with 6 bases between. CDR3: CASSLSLLSYEQYF. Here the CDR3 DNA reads TGTGCCAGCAGTTTATCCCTACTCTCCTACGAGCAGTACTTC.

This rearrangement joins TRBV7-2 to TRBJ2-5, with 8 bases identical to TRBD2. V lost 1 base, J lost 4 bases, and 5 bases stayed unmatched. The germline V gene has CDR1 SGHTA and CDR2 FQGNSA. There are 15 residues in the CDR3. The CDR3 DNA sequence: TGTGCCAGCAGCTTAGGTCTTGCGGGAGGAGAGACCCAGTACTTC. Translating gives CASSLGLAGGETQYF.

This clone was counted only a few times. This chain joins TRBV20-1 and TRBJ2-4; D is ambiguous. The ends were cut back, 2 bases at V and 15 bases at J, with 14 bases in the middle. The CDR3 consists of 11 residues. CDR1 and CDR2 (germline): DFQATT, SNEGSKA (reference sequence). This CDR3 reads CSARPAQNWYF. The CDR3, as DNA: TGCAGTGCTAGACCTGCCCAAAATTGGTACTTC.

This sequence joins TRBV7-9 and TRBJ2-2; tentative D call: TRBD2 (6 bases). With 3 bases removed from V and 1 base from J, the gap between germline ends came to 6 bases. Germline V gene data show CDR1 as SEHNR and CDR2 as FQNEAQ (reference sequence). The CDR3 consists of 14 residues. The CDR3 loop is CASSLEGNTGELFF. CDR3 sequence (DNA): TGTGCCAGCAGCTTGGAGGGGAACACCGGGGAGCTGTTTTTT.

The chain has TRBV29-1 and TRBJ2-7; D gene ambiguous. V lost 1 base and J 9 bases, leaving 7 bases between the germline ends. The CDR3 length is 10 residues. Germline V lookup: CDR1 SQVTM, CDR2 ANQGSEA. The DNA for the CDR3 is TGCAGCGTTGAAGGTCCCCCGCAGTACTTC. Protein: CSVEGPPQYF.

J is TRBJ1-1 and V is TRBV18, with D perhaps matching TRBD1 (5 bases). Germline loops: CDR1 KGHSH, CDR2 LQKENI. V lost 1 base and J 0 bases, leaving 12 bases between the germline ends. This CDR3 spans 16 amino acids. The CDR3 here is CASSPQRTGMNTEAFF. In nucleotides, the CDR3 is TGTGCCAGCTCACCACAACGAACAGGCATGAACACTGAAGCTTTCTTT.

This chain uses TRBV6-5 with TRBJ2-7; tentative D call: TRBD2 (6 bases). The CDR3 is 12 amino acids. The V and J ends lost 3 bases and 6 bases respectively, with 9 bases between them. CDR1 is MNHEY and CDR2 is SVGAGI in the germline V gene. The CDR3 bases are TGTGCCAGCAGTTATTGGAGGGGCGAGCAGTACTTC. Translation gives CASSYWRGEQYF.

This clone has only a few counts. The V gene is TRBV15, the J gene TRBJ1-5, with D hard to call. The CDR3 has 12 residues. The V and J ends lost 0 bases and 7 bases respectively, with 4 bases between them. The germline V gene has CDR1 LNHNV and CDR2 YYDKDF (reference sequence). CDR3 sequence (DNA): TGTGCCACCAGCAGAGATATCCAGCCCCAGCATTTT. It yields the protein CATSRDIQPQHF.

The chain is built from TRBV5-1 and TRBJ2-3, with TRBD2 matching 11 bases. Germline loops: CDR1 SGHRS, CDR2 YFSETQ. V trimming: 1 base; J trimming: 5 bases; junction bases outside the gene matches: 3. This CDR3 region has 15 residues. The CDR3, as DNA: TGCGCCAGCAGCTTGACTAGCGGGAGTGGAGATACGCAGTATTTT. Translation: CASSLTSGSGDTQYF.

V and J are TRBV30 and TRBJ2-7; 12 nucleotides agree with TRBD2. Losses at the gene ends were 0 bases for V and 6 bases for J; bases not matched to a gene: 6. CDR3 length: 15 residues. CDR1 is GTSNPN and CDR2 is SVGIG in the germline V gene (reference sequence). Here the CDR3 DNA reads TGTGCCTGGAGTGTATCGGGACTAGCGGGCCGCGAGCAGTACTTC. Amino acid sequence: CAWSVSGLAGREQYF. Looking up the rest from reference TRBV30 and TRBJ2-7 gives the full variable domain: SQTIHQWPATLVQPVGSPLSLECTVEGTSNPNLYWYRQAAGRGLQLLFYSVGIGQISSEVPQNLSASRPQDRQFILSSKKLLLSDSGFYLCAWSVSGLAGREQYFGPGTRLTVT.

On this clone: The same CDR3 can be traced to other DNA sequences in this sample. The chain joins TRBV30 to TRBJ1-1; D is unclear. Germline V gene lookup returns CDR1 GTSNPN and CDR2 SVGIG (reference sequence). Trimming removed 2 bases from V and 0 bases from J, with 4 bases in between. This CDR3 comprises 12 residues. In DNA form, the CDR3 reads TGTGCCTGGAGTCTGATGAACACTGAAGCTTTCTTT. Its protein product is CAWSLMNTEAFF. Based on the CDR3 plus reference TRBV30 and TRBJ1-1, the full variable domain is SQTIHQWPATLVQPVGSPLSLECTVEGTSNPNLYWYRQAAGRGLQLLFYSVGIGQISSEVPQNLSASRPQDRQFILSSKKLLLSDSGFYLCAWSLMNTEAFFGQGTRLTVV.

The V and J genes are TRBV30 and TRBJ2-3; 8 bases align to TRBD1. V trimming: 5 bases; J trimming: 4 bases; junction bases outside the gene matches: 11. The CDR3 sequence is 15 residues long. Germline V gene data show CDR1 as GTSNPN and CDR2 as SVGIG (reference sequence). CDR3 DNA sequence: TGTGCCTGGGGTACCGGGACAGGCAGTCCAGATACGCAGTATTTT. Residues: CAWGTGTGSPDTQYF.

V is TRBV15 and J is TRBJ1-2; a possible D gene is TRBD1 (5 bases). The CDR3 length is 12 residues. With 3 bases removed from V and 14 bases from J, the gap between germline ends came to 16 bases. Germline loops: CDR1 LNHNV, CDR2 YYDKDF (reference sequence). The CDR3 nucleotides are TGTGCCACCAGCAGGGGGGGATTCCTCGGGACCTTC. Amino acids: CATSRGGFLGTF. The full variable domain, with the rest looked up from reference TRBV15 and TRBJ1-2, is DAMVIQNPRYQVTQFGKPVTLSCSQTLNHNVMYWYQQKSSQAPKLLFHYYDKDFNNEADTPDNFQSRRPNTSFCFLDIRSPGLGDTAMYLCATSRGGFLGTFGSGTRLTVV.

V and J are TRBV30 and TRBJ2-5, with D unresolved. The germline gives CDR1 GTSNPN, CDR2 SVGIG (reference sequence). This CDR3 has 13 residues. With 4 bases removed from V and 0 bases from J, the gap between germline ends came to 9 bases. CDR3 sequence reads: CAWTLLHQETQYF. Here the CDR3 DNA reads TGTGCCTGGACGTTGCTCCACCAAGAGACCCAGTACTTC.

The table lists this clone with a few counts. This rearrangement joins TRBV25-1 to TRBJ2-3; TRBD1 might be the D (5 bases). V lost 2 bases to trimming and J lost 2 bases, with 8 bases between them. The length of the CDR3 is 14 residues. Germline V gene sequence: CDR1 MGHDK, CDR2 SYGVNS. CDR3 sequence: CASSEAGFTDTQYF. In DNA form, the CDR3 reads TGTGCCAGCAGTGAAGCAGGGTTCACAGATACGCAGTATTTT.

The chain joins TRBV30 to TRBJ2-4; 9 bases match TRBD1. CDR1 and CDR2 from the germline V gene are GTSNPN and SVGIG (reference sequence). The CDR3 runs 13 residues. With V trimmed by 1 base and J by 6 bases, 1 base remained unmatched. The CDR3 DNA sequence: TGTGCCTGGAGTGGGGGACAGGGAAACATTCAGTACTTC. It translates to CAWSGGQGNIQYF.

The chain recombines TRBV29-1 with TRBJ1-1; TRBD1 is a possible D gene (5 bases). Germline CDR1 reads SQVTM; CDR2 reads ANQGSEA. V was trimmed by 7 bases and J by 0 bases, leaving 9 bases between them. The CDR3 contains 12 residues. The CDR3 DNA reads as TGCAGCGGGGGACGGATGAACACTGAAGCTTTCTTT. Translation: CSGGRMNTEAFF.